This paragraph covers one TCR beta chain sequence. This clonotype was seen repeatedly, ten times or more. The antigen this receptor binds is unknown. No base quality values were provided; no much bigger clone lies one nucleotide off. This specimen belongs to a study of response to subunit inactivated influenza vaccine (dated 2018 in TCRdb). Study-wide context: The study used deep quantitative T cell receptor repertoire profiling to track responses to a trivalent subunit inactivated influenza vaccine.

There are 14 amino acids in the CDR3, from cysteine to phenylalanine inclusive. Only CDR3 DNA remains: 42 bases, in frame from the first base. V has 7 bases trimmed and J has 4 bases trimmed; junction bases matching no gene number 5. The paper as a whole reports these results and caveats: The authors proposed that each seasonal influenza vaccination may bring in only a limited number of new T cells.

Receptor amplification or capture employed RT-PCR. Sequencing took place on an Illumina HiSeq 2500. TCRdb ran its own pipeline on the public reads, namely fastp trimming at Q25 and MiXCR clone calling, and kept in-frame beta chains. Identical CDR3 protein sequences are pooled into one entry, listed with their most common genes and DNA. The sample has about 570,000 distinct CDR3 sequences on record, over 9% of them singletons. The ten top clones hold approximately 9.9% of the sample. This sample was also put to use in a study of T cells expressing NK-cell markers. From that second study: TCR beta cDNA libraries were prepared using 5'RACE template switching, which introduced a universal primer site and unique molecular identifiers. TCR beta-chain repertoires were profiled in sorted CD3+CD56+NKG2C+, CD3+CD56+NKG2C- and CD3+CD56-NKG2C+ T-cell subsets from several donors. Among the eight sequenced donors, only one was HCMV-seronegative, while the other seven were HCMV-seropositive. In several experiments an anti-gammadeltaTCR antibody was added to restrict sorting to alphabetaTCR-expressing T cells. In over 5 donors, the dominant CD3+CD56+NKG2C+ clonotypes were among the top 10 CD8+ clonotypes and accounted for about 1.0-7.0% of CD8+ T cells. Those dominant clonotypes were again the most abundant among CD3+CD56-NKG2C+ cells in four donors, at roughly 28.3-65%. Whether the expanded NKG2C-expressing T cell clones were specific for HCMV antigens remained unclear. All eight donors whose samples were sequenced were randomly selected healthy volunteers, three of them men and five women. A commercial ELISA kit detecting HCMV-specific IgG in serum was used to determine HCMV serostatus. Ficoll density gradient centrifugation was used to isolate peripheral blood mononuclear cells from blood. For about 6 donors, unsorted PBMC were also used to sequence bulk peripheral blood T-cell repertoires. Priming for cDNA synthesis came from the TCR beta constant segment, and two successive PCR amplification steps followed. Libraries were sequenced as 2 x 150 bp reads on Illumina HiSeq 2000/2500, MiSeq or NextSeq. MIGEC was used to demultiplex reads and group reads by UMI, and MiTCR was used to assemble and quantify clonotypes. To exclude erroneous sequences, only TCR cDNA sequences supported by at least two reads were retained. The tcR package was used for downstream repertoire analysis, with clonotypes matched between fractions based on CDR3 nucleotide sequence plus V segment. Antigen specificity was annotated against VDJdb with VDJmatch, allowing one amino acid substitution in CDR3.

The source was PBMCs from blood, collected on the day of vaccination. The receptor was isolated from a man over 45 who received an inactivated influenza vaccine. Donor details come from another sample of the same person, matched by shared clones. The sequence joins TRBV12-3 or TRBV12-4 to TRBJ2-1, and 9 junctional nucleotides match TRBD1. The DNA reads TGTGCCAGCACCAGCGGGACAGGGTACAATGAGCAGTTCTTC. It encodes CASTSGTGYNEQFF.